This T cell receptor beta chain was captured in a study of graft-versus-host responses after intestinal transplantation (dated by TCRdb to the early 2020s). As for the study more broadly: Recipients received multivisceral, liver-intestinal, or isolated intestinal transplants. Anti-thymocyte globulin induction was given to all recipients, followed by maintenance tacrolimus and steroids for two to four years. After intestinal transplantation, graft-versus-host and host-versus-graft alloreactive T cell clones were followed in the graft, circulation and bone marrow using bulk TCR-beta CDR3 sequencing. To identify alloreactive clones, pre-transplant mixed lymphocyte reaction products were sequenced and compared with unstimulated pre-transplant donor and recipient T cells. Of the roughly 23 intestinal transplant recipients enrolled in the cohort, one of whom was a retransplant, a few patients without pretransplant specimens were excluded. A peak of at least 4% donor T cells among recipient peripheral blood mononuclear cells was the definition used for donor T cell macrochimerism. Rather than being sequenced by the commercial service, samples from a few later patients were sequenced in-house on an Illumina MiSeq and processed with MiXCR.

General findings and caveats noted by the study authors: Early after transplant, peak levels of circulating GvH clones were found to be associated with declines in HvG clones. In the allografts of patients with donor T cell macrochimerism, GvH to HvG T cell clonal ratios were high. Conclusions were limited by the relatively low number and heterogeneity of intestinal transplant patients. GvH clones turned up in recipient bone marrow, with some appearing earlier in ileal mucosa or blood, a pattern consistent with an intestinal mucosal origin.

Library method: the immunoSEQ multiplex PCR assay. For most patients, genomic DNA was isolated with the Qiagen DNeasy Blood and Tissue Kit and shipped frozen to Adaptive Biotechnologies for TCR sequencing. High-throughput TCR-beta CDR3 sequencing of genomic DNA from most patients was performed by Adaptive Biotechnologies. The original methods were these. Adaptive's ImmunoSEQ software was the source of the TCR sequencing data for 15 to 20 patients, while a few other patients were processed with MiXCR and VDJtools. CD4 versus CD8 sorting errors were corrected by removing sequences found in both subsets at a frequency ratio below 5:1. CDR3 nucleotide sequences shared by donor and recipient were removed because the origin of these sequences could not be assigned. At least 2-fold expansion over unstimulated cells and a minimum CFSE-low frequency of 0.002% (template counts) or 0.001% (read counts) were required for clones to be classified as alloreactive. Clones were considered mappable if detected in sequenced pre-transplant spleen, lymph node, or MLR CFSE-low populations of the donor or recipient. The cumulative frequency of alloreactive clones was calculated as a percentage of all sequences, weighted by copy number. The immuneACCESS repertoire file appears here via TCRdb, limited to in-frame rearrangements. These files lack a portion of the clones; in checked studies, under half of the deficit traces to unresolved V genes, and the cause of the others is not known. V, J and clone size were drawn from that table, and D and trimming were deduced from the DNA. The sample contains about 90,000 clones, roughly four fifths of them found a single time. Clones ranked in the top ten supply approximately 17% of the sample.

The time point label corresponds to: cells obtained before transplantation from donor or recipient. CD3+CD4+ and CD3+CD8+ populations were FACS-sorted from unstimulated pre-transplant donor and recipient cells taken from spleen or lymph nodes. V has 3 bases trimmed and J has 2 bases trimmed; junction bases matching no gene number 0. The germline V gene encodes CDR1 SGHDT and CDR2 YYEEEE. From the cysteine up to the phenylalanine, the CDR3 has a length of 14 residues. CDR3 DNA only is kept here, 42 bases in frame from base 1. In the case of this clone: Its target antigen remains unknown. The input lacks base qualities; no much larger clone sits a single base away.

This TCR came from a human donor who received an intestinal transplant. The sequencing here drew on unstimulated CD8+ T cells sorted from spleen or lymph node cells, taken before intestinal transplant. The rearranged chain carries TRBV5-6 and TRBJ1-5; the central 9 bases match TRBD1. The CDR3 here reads CASSWTGGNQPQHF. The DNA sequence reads TGTGCCAGCAGCTGGACAGGGGGCAATCAGCCCCAGCATTTT.